This T cell receptor beta chain was sequenced in a study of graft-versus-host responses after intestinal transplantation. Overall study context: For approximately three years after anti-thymocyte globulin induction, all recipients took tacrolimus and steroids. Findings of the study overall: In patients with graft-donor T cell macrochimerism, allograft graft-versus-host to host-versus-graft clonal ratios were high.

There are 13 residues in the CDR3. Trimming removed 4 bases at V and 7 bases at J, with 11 bases between. Per the germline V gene, CDR1 is SNHLY and CDR2 is FYNNEI. The table came from immunoSEQ multiplex PCR; TCRdb's copy has only in-frame clones and leaves some out. The profile shows almost 70,000 clones, just under 95% of them singletons. This clone was seen only once. Its cognate antigen is unknown. The sequenced sample was bone marrow, obtained approximately 740 days after intestinal transplantation. This TCR was sampled from a human patient who received an intestinal transplant, so some T cells may come from the graft donor. V gene TRBV2 combines with J gene TRBJ1-5; D remains ambiguous. In DNA, the CDR3 is TGTGCCAGCAGTGTCGAGGCAACCCAGCCCCAGCATTTT. Protein sequence: CASSVEATQPQHF. The full variable domain, in which reference TRBV2 and TRBJ1-5 provide the parts outside the CDR3, is EPEVTQTPSHQVTQMGQEVILRCVPISNHLYFYWYRQILGQKVEFLVSFYNNEISEKSEIFDDQFSVERPDGSNFTLKIRSTKLEDSAMYFCASSVEATQPQHFGDGTRLSIL.